Following are 28 T cell receptor beta chains from one sample sequenced in a study of blood T cells in healthy people across ages. For the second PCR, which ran for about 7 to 12 cycles, a sample-barcoded 5' primer and a J-beta primer mix were used. In TCRdb, the 5' RACE reads were re-called with MiXCR into one record per CDR3 protein. The table has about 1.4 million distinct CDR3 sequences, roughly 64% seen once. Material for sequencing was blood. These receptors all come from a man between 18 and 35 years old in good health.

This clonotype has just a few counts. The chain is built from TRBV2 and TRBJ2-3; D gene unclear. There are 13 residues in the CDR3. V was clipped by 8 bases and J by 2 bases, with 11 bases between them. Germline V gives CDR1 SNHLY, CDR2 FYNNEI. CDR3 sequence: CASWAENTDTQYF. The CDR3 nucleotides read TGTGCCAGCTGGGCAGAGAACACAGATACGCAGTATTTT. Based on the CDR3 plus reference TRBV2 and TRBJ2-3, the full variable domain is EPEVTQTPSHQVTQMGQEVILRCVPISNHLYFYWYRQILGQKVEFLVSFYNNEISEKSEIFDDQFSVERPDGSNFTLKIRSTKLEDSAMYFCASWAENTDTQYFGPGTRLTVL.

This clonotype was observed a few times. The chain uses TRBV25-1 and TRBJ1-2, with D unclear. The CDR3 loop spans 13 amino acids. V gave up 4 bases and J gave up 8 bases, with 14 bases separating them. Germline CDR1 MGHDK, CDR2 SYGVNS. CDR3: CASSGKESLGYTF. The CDR3 DNA reads as TGTGCCAGCAGTGGTAAGGAGTCTCTGGGCTACACCTTC.

The sample holds a few counts of this clonotype. The rearrangement joins TRBV27 to TRBJ2-7, with 11 bases aligning to TRBD1. Germline V gene data show CDR1 as MNHEY and CDR2 as SMNVEV (reference sequence). The V gene end was trimmed by 2 bases and the J gene end by 0 bases; junction bases not matched to a gene: 3. The length of the CDR3 is 16 residues. CDR3 residues: CASSLVGQGGSYEQYF. CDR3 DNA sequence: TGTGCCAGCAGTTTAGTGGGACAGGGGGGCTCCTACGAGCAGTACTTC.

The chain is built from TRBV29-1 and TRBJ1-1, with TRBD1 matching 9 bases. After removal of 6 bases from V and 0 bases from J, the junction contained 2 bases not matched to a gene. This CDR3 spans 13 amino acids. Germline V gene lookup returns CDR1 SQVTM and CDR2 ANQGSEA. In DNA, the CDR3 is TGCAGCGTAGGGACAGGGATGAACACTGAAGCTTTCTTT. Its translation: CSVGTGMNTEAFF.

This chain connects TRBV12-3 or TRBV12-4 to TRBJ1-2, with a tentative D call TRBD1 (5 bases). Trimming left V 1 base short and J 4 bases short, with 13 bases between. This CDR3 has 15 amino acids. The CDR3 DNA reads as TGTGCCAGCAGTTTAGTAGGTCAGGGCCTCTATGGCTACACCTTC. Encoded protein: CASSLVGQGLYGYTF.

Note on this clonotype: One junction end disagrees with the germline gene, perhaps due to a read error. The V and J genes are TRBV7-7 and TRBJ2-1; perhaps TRBD2 as D (6 bases). CDR3 length equals 15 residues. The germline V gene has CDR1 SSHAT and CDR2 FNYEAQ (reference sequence). CDR3 sequence reads: CACSLDTSPYNEQFF. CDR3 coding DNA: TGTGCCTGCAGCTTAGACACTAGCCCCTACAATGAGCAGTTCTTC.

The rearrangement uses TRBV7-8 and TRBJ2-1; 7 bases are shared with TRBD1. The germline V gene has CDR1 SGHVS and CDR2 FQNEAQ. J gave up 2 bases and V 5 bases, and 9 bases lay outside the gene matches. The CDR3 contains 16 residues. CDR3: CASSHSGQTTYNEQFF. Here the CDR3 DNA reads TGTGCCAGCAGCCACTCGGGACAGACGACCTACAATGAGCAGTTCTTC. The full variable domain, its missing parts supplied by reference TRBV7-8 and TRBJ2-1, is GAGVSQSPRYKVAKRGQDVALRCDPISGHVSLFWYQQALGQGPEFLTYFQNEAQLDKSGLPSDRFFAERPEGSVSTLKIQRTQQEDSAVYLCASSHSGQTTYNEQFFGPGTRLTVL.

This chain joins TRBV4-3 and TRBJ2-3; TRBD2 agrees at 8 bases. The J segment lost 5 bases and the V segment lost 1 base, leaving 11 bases of the junction unmatched. Per germline, CDR1 LGHNA and CDR2 YSLEER. The CDR3 extends over 17 amino acids. The CDR3 coding sequence is TGCGCCAGCAGCCAAGTTGCTCGCGGGGGGCTATTAGATACGCAGTATTTT. This translates into CASSQVARGGLLDTQYF.

As regards this clonotype: The junction differs from germline at one of its ends, possibly a read error. V usage is TRBV29-1 and J usage is TRBJ2-3; D is possibly TRBD1 or TRBD2 (5 bases each). The CDR3 has 15 amino acids. Germline CDR1 is SQVTM and CDR2 is ANQGSEA. The CDR3 bases are TGCAGCGTTGAAGCGGCAGGGACCCACACAGATATGCAGTATTTT. It encodes CSVEAAGTHTDMQYF.

V gene TRBV14 combines with J gene TRBJ2-4, with D possibly being TRBD2 (5 bases). TRBJ2-7 explains the end of the DNA better; the J call may be wrong. The V gene's germline CDR1 is SGHDN and CDR2 FVKESK. CDR3 length: 16 residues. The CDR3 region has the DNA TGTGCCAGCAGCCAAGAAACCCCGGGAAGCCTCTACGAGCAGTACTTC. Its protein is CASSQETPGSLYEQYF.

The chain combines TRBV7-2 with TRBJ2-5; the D gene is possibly TRBD1 (6 bases). The V gene lost 5 bases and the J gene lost 1 base, with 11 bases spanning the gap. Germline values: CDR1 SGHTA, CDR2 FQGNSA. The CDR3 contains 14 residues. The CDR3 protein is CASSRDRLQETQYF. The DNA for the CDR3 is TGTGCCAGCAGCAGAGACAGGCTCCAAGAGACCCAGTACTTC.

The rearrangement links TRBV7-9 to TRBJ2-7; 8 bases map to TRBD2. CDR3 length equals 15 residues. Germline V lookup: CDR1 SEHNR, CDR2 FQNEAQ (reference sequence). V lost 0 bases and J lost 4; bases outside the gene matches: 5. In DNA form, the CDR3 reads TGTGCCAGCAGCTTAGCCTCCGGGACTAGATACGAGCAGTACTTC. Its protein is CASSLASGTRYEQYF.

The rearrangement links TRBV6-5 to TRBJ1-1, with a possible D match to TRBD1 (6 bases). Germline V lookup: CDR1 MNHEY, CDR2 SVGAGI. The CDR3 runs 14 residues. The germline V and J ends were trimmed by 2 bases and 4 bases, with 11 bases remaining between them. CDR3 sequence (DNA): TGTGCCAGCAGTTACCTTAGGGGGAGCACTGAAGCTTTCTTT. Protein: CASSYLRGSTEAFF.

This clonotype came up a few times. The rearrangement joins TRBV4-1 to TRBJ2-5; D is unresolved. The V gene lost 4 bases and the J gene lost 0 bases, with 18 bases spanning the gap. The CDR3 has 17 amino acids. CDR1 and CDR2 from the germline V gene are MGHRA and YSYEKL. CDR3 in amino acids: CASSPPPPAPNQETQYF. In DNA, the CDR3 is TGCGCCAGCAGCCCGCCTCCTCCCGCACCCAACCAAGAGACCCAGTACTTC.

The chain has TRBV12-3 or TRBV12-4 and TRBJ2-1, with 13 bases lining up with TRBD2. The CDR3 totals 15 residues. Unmatched junction bases numbered 4, after V lost 5 bases and J lost 6 bases. CDR3 in amino acids: CASSGGLAGVNEQFF. The CDR3 DNA sequence: TGTGCCAGCAGTGGAGGACTAGCGGGAGTCAATGAGCAGTTCTTC.

The CDR3 coding sequence is TGTGCCAGCAGTGAATATAAAGATTCGGAGACCCAGTACTTC. It specifies CASSEYKDSETQYF. V usage is TRBV25-1 and J usage is TRBJ2-7; D is unclear. The end of the DNA fits TRBJ2-5 better, so the J call may be wrong. This CDR3 region has 14 residues. Looked up from germline, CDR1 is MGHDK and CDR2 is SYGVNS.

The chain uses TRBV27 and TRBJ2-1; possible D gene TRBD1, 5 bases. The J call may be wrong; the DNA end is better matched by TRBJ2-7. The CDR3 is 16 amino acids. Germline V gene sequence: CDR1 MNHEY, CDR2 SMNVEV (reference sequence). As DNA, the CDR3 is TGTGCCAGCAGCCCCAGGGCCGAGAGCTCCTACAATGAGCAGTACTTC. Amino acids: CASSPRAESSYNEQYF.

The chain links TRBV29-1 to TRBJ2-3; D uncertain. V was clipped by 2 bases and J by 1 base, with 10 bases between them. Per the germline V gene, CDR1 is SQVTM and CDR2 is ANQGSEA. The CDR3 spans 14 residues. CDR3 coding DNA: TGCAGCGTTGAACAGCGAGAAGGCACAGATACGCAGTATTTT. Translation gives CSVEQREGTDTQYF.

This chain joins TRBV5-1 and TRBJ2-1; 11 bases are a match to TRBD2. The CDR3 runs 13 residues. CDR1 SGHRS and CDR2 YFSETQ come from the germline V gene. Losses at the gene ends were 5 bases for V and 9 bases for J; bases not matched to a gene: 4. CDR3 DNA: TGCGCCAGCAGACTAGCGGGAGACGGTGAGCAGTTCTTC. This codes for CASRLAGDGEQFF.

In this sample, this clonotype turned up once. The J gene is TRBJ2-1, the V gene TRBV28, with D tentatively TRBD1 or TRBD2 (6 bases each). The CDR3 extends over 16 amino acids. Trimming took 2 bases from V and 2 from J, leaving 13 bases between them. Germline values: CDR1 MDHEN, CDR2 SYDVKM. The CDR3 reads CASSLPIGGTYNEQFF. CDR3 sequence (DNA): TGTGCCAGCAGTTTACCCATCGGGGGCACCTACAATGAGCAGTTCTTC.

This clonotype was observed a handful of times. The rearrangement joins TRBV9 to TRBJ2-7; the match to TRBD2 covers 10 bases. The J call may be mistaken, given a closer DNA end match to TRBJ2-5. Germline V CDR1 and CDR2: SGDLS, YYNGEE. The CDR3 contains 17 residues. CDR3 sequence: CASSVGVAGGPQETQYF. For the CDR3, the DNA is TGTGCCAGCAGCGTAGGGGTAGCGGGAGGACCCCAAGAGACCCAGTACTTC.

The V gene is TRBV5-1, the J gene TRBJ1-4, with 8 positions matching TRBD1. Germline V lookup: CDR1 SGHRS, CDR2 YFSETQ. With 3 bases clipped from V and 5 bases from J, the junction kept 9 bases outside the gene matches. This CDR3 is 16 amino acids long. The chain's CDR3 is CASSWGPGTGNEKLFF. Here the CDR3 DNA reads TGCGCCAGCAGCTGGGGCCCCGGGACAGGAAATGAAAAACTGTTTTTT.

V usage is TRBV4-2 and J usage is TRBJ2-4, with a tentative D call TRBD1 (6 bases). The end of the DNA aligns better with TRBJ2-7, so the J call may be wrong. Germline V CDR1 and CDR2: LGHNA, YNFKEQ. This CDR3 spans 13 amino acids. The CDR3 is CASSPMGAYEQYF. The CDR3 DNA reads as TGTGCCAGCAGCCCAATGGGGGCATACGAGCAGTACTTC.

The chain uses TRBV4-3 and TRBJ1-2, with D maybe TRBD1 (6 bases). This CDR3 comprises 15 residues. Germline V lookup: CDR1 LGHNA, CDR2 YSLEER. Between the trimmed V and J ends, which lost 3 bases and 8 bases, there was a span of 19 bases. CDR3 amino acids: CASSQIRGPSSGYTF. The CDR3 DNA is TGCGCCAGCAGCCAGATTCGGGGGCCCAGTTCCGGCTACACCTTC.

The J gene is TRBJ2-7, the V gene TRBV5-1; D possibly corresponds to TRBD1 (6 bases). Trimming left V 4 bases short and J 6 bases short, with 17 bases between. This CDR3 comprises 14 residues. Germline V gives CDR1 SGHRS, CDR2 YFSETQ. The chain's CDR3 is CASSEAQGIGEQYF. The DNA of the CDR3 is TGCGCCAGCAGCGAAGCGCAGGGGATCGGCGAGCAGTACTTC.

This clonotype was detected only a few times. The chain couples TRBV4-3 to TRBJ2-1; 9 nucleotides agree with TRBD2. This CDR3 has 16 amino acids. With V trimmed by 0 bases and J by 3 bases, 3 bases remained unmatched. Germline V CDR1 and CDR2: LGHNA, YSLEER. CDR3 protein: CASSQDSGGHYNEQFF. CDR3 DNA sequence: TGCGCCAGCAGCCAAGATAGCGGGGGACACTACAATGAGCAGTTCTTC.

V and J are TRBV20-1 and TRBJ2-7; D is possibly TRBD1 (6 bases). Germline-derived CDR1 and CDR2 are DFQATT and SNEGSKA (reference sequence). The CDR3 length is 15 residues. Trimming left V 2 bases short and J 3 bases short, with 17 bases between. The CDR3: CSARSLDLGGYEQYF. CDR3 nucleotides: TGCAGTGCTAGATCCTTGGACCTAGGGGGCTACGAGCAGTACTTC.

V gene TRBV27 combines with J gene TRBJ2-7, with 12 bases identical to TRBD1. Germline V gene data show CDR1 as MNHEY and CDR2 as SMNVEV (reference sequence). The V gene end was trimmed by 5 bases and the J gene end by 2 bases; junction bases not matched to a gene: 7. The CDR3 has 16 amino acids. CDR3 DNA: TGTGCCAGCAGTCCCGGGGACAGGGGGCAACCCTACGAGCAGTACTTC. Its translation is CASSPGDRGQPYEQYF.